Within the sample, the clone carrying this T cell receptor (beta chain) is medium-sized. TCRdb keeps only in-frame clones here, not all; method: immunoSEQ multiplex PCR. The repertoire includes some 10,000 clones, 85% to 90% of them detected once, and around 13% sits in the top ten. Trimming took 5 bases from V and 5 from J; bases not matched to a gene: 6. CDR3 size: 13 residues. Germline V CDR1 and CDR2: SEHNR, FQNEAQ (reference sequence). These data come from a study of OX40 agonist ivuxolimab in advanced cancers. The V gene is TRBV7-9, the J gene TRBJ2-7, with 7 nucleotides matching TRBD1. Sequenced here: CD4+ or CD8+ T cells sorted from blood, sampled in a trial of the OX40 agonist ivuxolimab. The clonotype was recovered from an adult with an advanced solid tumor such as melanoma, head and neck, liver or kidney cancer. The CDR3: CASSPGTANEQYF. CDR3 nucleotides: TGTGCCAGCAGCCCCGGGACAGCCAACGAGCAGTACTTC.